This T cell receptor beta chain was recovered during a study of shared clonotypes between healthy human individuals. Study results and caveats: Estimated clonotype richness was generally higher in naive than memory subsets. Deeper or shallower sequencing was expected to change how clonotypes are shared among donors. Clonotypes which were not shared had lower generation probabilities than clonotypes that all four donors shared. The sampled material consisted only of blood, and tissue repertoires are likely to differ.

For this clone: The antigen remains unidentified.

The data were produced by immunoSEQ multiplex PCR, yet TCRdb's version contains in-frame clones alone and is incomplete. The repertoire holds over a million clones, with approximately 78% as singletons. The ends were cut back, 0 bases at V and 4 bases at J, with 10 bases in the middle. Germline values: CDR1 SEHNR, CDR2 FQNEAQ (reference sequence). The CDR3 totals 15 residues. The chain carries TRBV7-9 and TRBJ1-5; D may be TRBD1 (5 bases). The TCR comes from a man aged 18 to 35 in good health. Some clones in this sample may be carry-over from other donors' samples. Sequencing was done on a sample of memory CD4+ T cells from PBMCs. As for subset: CD45RA-negative fraction. The CDR3 coding sequence is TGTGCCAGCAGCTTAGCGGCACAGGCTAATCAGCCCCAGCATTTT. It encodes CASSLAAQANQPQHF.